This TCR beta chain was retrieved from a study of Ad26.COV2.S vaccination and SARS-CoV-2 variants. Clones were sequenced by immunoSEQ multiplex PCR, and TCRdb holds only the in-frame ones, with some missing. The table records around 300,000 clones, less than 90% of them present only once. As for treatment: 15 to 20 received Ad26.COV2.S at low or high dose, single or two shots; five or six received placebo; per-sample allocation not given. Samples came from day 63 after the first vaccine or placebo injection. Germline V gene data show CDR1 as ENHRY and CDR2 as SYGVKD. Trimming removed 8 bases from V and 6 bases from J, with 24 bases in between. CDR3 size: 16 residues.

This chain uses TRBV10-3 with TRBJ2-3; perhaps TRBD2 as D (6 bases). Sequences were derived from peripheral blood, sampled in a trial of Ad26.COV2.S vaccine versus placebo. This TCR came from a person between 18 and 65 years old who received the Ad26.COV2.S COVID-19 vaccine or a placebo. This CDR3 is CAIRESSRGRGDTQYF. CDR3 sequence (DNA): TGTGCCATCCGAGAGAGCTCGCGGGGCCGCGGGGATACGCAGTATTTT.